Each of the 17 T cell receptor beta chains below was sequenced from the same sample in a study of blood T cell repertoires in COVID-19. Sequenced by immunoSEQ multiplex PCR; TCRdb stores in-frame clones only, minus some. Among around 200,000 clones listed, 87% were seen once. Sample: peripheral blood. The source is a man aged 18 to 29 with active or convalescent COVID-19.

The chain couples TRBV13 to TRBJ2-7, with 11 bases matching TRBD2. V lost 3 bases and J lost 0; bases outside the gene matches: 7. The CDR3 loop spans 17 amino acids. Per the germline V gene, CDR1 is PRHDT and CDR2 is FYEKMQ (reference sequence). CDR3: CASSFVAGGLSSYEQYF. DNA for the CDR3: TGTGCCAGCAGCTTTGTAGCGGGAGGGTTAAGCTCCTACGAGCAGTACTTC.

This clone was counted once. The gene calls are TRBV28 and TRBJ1-2; TRBD1 aligns across 11 bases. Per germline, CDR1 MDHEN and CDR2 SYDVKM. V trimming: 2 bases; J trimming: 4 bases; junction bases outside the gene matches: 6. The CDR3 covers 16 residues. In DNA, the CDR3 is TGTGCCAGCAGTTTACGGGACAGGGGGTTTGGCTATGGCTACACCTTC. Translated: CASSLRDRGFGYGYTF.

There are a few counts of this clone. V usage is TRBV6-6 and J usage is TRBJ2-3; possibly TRBD2 for D (6 bases). V dropped 7 bases and J dropped 3 bases, with 11 bases sitting between them. Germline V gives CDR1 MNHNY, CDR2 SVGAGI (reference sequence). The CDR3 has 13 amino acids. This CDR3 reads CASKFGGTDTQYF. CDR3 nucleotide sequence: TGTGCCAGCAAATTCGGGGGAACAGATACGCAGTATTTT.

The chain uses TRBV7-8 and TRBJ1-5, with D perhaps matching TRBD1 (6 bases). From germline, CDR1 is SGHVS and CDR2 FQNEAQ. The CDR3 length is 14 residues. V was shortened by 5 bases and J by 7 bases, with 15 bases between the two germline ends. CDR3 DNA sequence: TGTGCCAGCAGCGCCACAGGGTTGGGGCAGCCCCAGCATTTT. Translation gives CASSATGLGQPQHF.

This clone appeared once. The rearrangement links TRBV9 to TRBJ1-1, with D unclear. The germline V and J ends were trimmed by 4 bases and 0 bases, with 16 bases remaining between them. The germline CDR1 and CDR2 sequences are SGDLS and YYNGEE. CDR3 size: 16 residues. CDR3 in DNA: TGTGCCAGCAGCCCAGACCCGGGGAGGATGAACACTGAAGCTTTCTTT. It specifies CASSPDPGRMNTEAFF.

This sequence joins TRBV3-1 (or the pseudogene TRBV3-2) and TRBJ1-2, with a possible D match to TRBD1 (5 bases). This CDR3 has 17 amino acids. Germline V gene lookup returns CDR1 LGHDT and CDR2 YNNKEL (reference sequence). Trimming removed 0 bases from V and 1 base from J, with 15 bases in between. The CDR3 bases are TGTGCCAGCAGCCAAGATCGCAGGGCCGGGGGTAACTATGGCTACACCTTC. Amino acids: CASSQDRRAGGNYGYTF.

This chain uses TRBV24-1 with TRBJ1-5, with 7 bases matching TRBD1. V shed 4 bases and J 6 bases; nucleotides not matched to a gene: 8. The CDR3 contains 15 residues. Germline V gene lookup returns CDR1 KGHDR and CDR2 SFDVKD. Here the CDR3 reads CATSDRKGAGQPQHF. The CDR3 coding sequence is TGTGCCACCAGTGACCGGAAGGGGGCAGGTCAGCCCCAGCATTTT.

The chain links TRBV11-1 to TRBJ1-4, with TRBD1 identical over 7 bases. The CDR3 extends over 15 amino acids. With V trimmed by 5 bases and J by 2 bases, 5 bases remained unmatched. Germline CDR1 reads SGHAT; CDR2 reads FQDESV (reference sequence). The CDR3 here is CASSQQGRTNEKLFF. The DNA of the CDR3 is TGTGCCAGCAGCCAACAGGGGCGGACTAATGAAAAACTGTTTTTT.

This chain links TRBV7-2 with TRBJ1-4; D gene unclear. The CDR3 loop spans 17 amino acids. Germline-derived CDR1 and CDR2 are SGHTA and FQGNSA. V gave up 1 base and J gave up 3 bases, with 15 bases separating them. The DNA for the CDR3 is TGTGCCAGCAGCTTAGTCAAGTCTCGGGTAGCTAATGAAAAACTGTTTTTT. It translates to CASSLVKSRVANEKLFF.

The rearrangement joins TRBV18 to TRBJ1-1; 8 nucleotides align to TRBD1. V lost 3 bases to trimming and J lost 6 bases; unmatched junction nucleotides: 3. The CDR3 covers 13 residues. CDR1 is KGHSH and CDR2 is LQKENI in the germline V gene. The CDR3 reads CASSPQGAAEAFF. The CDR3 DNA sequence: TGTGCCAGCTCACCGCAGGGGGCCGCTGAAGCTTTCTTT. Filled out from reference TRBV18 and TRBJ1-1, the complete variable domain reads NAGVMQNPRHLVRRRGQEARLRCSPMKGHSHVYWYRQLPEEGLKFMVYLQKENIIDESGMPKERFSAEFPKEGPSILRIQQVVRGDSAAYFCASSPQGAAEAFFGQGTRLTVV.

The rearrangement joins TRBV11-3 to TRBJ2-1, with 7 bases aligning to TRBD1. V lost 1 base and J lost 8; bases outside the gene matches: 11. Germline CDR1 and CDR2: SGHNT and YENEEA. The CDR3 has 16 amino acids. The CDR3 spells CASSLAGGQIVDEQFF. The CDR3 DNA sequence: TGTGCCAGCAGCTTAGCAGGGGGACAAATTGTTGATGAGCAGTTCTTC.

The J gene is TRBJ1-5, the V gene TRBV28, with 8 bases fitting TRBD1. The CDR3 runs 16 residues. Germline V CDR1 and CDR2: MDHEN, SYDVKM. J gave up 4 bases and V 2 bases, and 7 bases lay outside the gene matches. CDR3 sequence reads: CASSLDRGGGNQPQHF. The CDR3 nucleotides read TGTGCCAGCAGTTTAGACAGGGGAGGGGGAAATCAGCCCCAGCATTTT. The entire variable domain, with the rest obtained from reference TRBV28 and TRBJ1-5, is as follows: DVKVTQSSRYLVKRTGEKVFLECVQDMDHENMFWYRQDPGLGLRLIYFSYDVKMKEKGDIPEGYSVSREKKERFSLILESASTNQTSMYLCASSLDRGGGNQPQHFGDGTRLSIL.

The V gene is TRBV29-1, the J gene TRBJ2-7; the match to TRBD2 covers 7 bases. This CDR3 is 11 amino acids long. With 3 bases clipped from V and 7 bases from J, the junction kept 3 bases outside the gene matches. Germline V gives CDR1 SQVTM, CDR2 ANQGSEA. CDR3 in amino acids: CSVEGLREQYF. DNA for the CDR3: TGCAGCGTTGAGGGACTACGGGAGCAGTACTTC.

This clone was seen more than once but under ten times. The chain recombines TRBV6-5 with TRBJ2-5, with 7 bases matching TRBD2. The CDR3 runs to 16 residues. Germline V gives CDR1 MNHEY, CDR2 SVGAGI. With 2 bases clipped from V and 5 bases from J, the junction kept 11 bases outside the gene matches. CDR3 loop: CASSYTDSSGAETQYF. CDR3 coding DNA: TGTGCCAGCAGTTACACCGACTCAAGCGGGGCGGAGACCCAGTACTTC.

The gene calls are TRBV3-1 (or the pseudogene TRBV3-2) and TRBJ2-1; TRBD2 matches 11 bases. The germline CDR1 and CDR2 sequences are LGHDT and YNNKEL (reference sequence). This CDR3 region has 15 residues. With 3 bases clipped from V and 7 bases from J, the junction kept 5 bases outside the gene matches. CDR3 bases: TGTGCCAGCAGCCAGGTCCCTAGCGGGGGGAATGAGCAGTTCTTC. Protein: CASSQVPSGGNEQFF.

V gene TRBV4-1 combines with J gene TRBJ1-5, with D maybe TRBD1 (5 bases). There are 18 residues in the CDR3. Trimming left V 3 bases short and J 1 base short, with 19 bases between. The germline V gene has CDR1 MGHRA and CDR2 YSYEKL. Written as DNA, the CDR3 is TGCGCCAGCAGCCAGGCATCTTCAGGGATAGGGAGCAATCAGCCCCAGCATTTT. This sequence encodes CASSQASSGIGSNQPQHF.

This chain links TRBV15 with TRBJ1-6; D is possibly TRBD1 (6 bases). V was clipped by 1 base and J by 7 bases, with 17 bases between them. This CDR3 contains 17 residues. Germline V gene data show CDR1 as LNHNV and CDR2 as YYDKDF (reference sequence). The CDR3 is CATSRARGQFVNSPLHF. The CDR3 DNA is TGTGCCACCAGCAGAGCACGAGGACAGTTCGTGAATTCACCCCTCCACTTT.